This TCR beta chain was recovered during a study of blood T cells in healthy people across ages. Researchers isolated at least 7 million PBMCs per sample. As to this clonotype: The target antigen is unknown.

PCR was performed a second time for about 7 to 11 cycles using a sample-barcoded 5' primer and a J-beta primer mix. TCRdb used MiXCR to reprocess the 5' RACE reads, holding one entry per CDR3 protein. The profile shows hundreds of thousands of distinct CDR3 sequences, around 21% of them singletons. The CDR3 has 13 amino acids. The ends were cut back, 5 bases at V and 5 bases at J, with 9 bases in the middle. Germline CDR1 and CDR2: SGHAT and FQNNGV. Findings of the study overall: Samples with more naive T cells showed higher observed beta diversity. Per million T cells, the diversity of TCR beta decreased roughly linearly as age advanced. Investigators viewed diversity estimates from one million T cells as underestimates, the study reported.

The TCR originated in a man aged 65 to 79 in good health. V is TRBV11-2 and J is TRBJ2-2, with D perhaps TRBD1 (5 bases). Sequenced sample: blood. As DNA, the CDR3 is TGTGCCAGCAGCACACAGGCGACCGGGGAGCTGTTTTTT. Protein product: CASSTQATGELFF.